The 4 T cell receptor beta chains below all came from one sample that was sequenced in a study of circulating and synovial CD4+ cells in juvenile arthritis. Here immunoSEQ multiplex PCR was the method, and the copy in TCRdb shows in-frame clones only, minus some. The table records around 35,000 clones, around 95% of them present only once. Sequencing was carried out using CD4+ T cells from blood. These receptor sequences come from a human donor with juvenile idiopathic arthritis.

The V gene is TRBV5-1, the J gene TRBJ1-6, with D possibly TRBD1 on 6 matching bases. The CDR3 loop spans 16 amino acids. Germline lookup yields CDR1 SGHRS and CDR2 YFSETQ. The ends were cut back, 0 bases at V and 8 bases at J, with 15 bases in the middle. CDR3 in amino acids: CASSLGHGTNDSPLHF. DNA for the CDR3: TGCGCCAGCAGCTTGGGCCACGGGACAAACGATTCACCCCTCCACTTT.

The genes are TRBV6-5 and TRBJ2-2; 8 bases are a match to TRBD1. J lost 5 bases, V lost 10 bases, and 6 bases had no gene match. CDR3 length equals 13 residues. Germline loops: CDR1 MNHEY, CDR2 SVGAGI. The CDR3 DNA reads TGTGCCACGCACAGGGGGAAGACCGGGGAGCTGTTTTTT. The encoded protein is CATHRGKTGELFF.

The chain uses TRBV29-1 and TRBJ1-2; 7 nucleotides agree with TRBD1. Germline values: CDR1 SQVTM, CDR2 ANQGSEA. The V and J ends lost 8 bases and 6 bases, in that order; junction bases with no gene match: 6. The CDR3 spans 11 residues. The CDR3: CSLGGADGYTF. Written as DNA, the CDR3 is TGCAGCCTAGGGGGCGCGGATGGCTACACCTTC.

The CDR3 protein is CASSKWEPFTEGQYF. The DNA for the CDR3 is TGTGCCAGCAGCAAATGGGAGCCCTTTACAGAGGGGCAGTACTTC. The chain couples TRBV21-1 to TRBJ2-7; the table's D call, TRBD2, was not checked against the DNA. TRBV21-1 is designated a pseudogene. The CDR3 is made up of 15 amino acids.